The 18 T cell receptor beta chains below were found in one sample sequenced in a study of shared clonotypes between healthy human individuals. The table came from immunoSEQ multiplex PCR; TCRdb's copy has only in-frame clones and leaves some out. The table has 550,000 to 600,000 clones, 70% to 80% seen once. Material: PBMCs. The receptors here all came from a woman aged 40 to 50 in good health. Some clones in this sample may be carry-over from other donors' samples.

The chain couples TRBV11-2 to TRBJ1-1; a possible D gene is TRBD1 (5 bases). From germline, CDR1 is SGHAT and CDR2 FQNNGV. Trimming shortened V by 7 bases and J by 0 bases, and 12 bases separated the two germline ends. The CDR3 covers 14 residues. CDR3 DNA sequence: TGTGCCAGCAACAAGGGGCTGTTGAACACTGAAGCTTTCTTT. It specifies CASNKGLLNTEAFF.

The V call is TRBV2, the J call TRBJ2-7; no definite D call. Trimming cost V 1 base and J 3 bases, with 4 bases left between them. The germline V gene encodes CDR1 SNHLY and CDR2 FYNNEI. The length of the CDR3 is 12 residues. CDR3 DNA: TGTGCCAGCAGTGAAGGTTTCTACGAGCAGTACTTC. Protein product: CASSEGFYEQYF.

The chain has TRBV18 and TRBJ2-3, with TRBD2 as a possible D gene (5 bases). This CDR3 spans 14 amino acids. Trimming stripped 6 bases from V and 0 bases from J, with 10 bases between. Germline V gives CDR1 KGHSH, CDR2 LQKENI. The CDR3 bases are TGTGCCAGCTCTTCCCGGACTAGCACAGATACGCAGTATTTT. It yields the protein CASSSRTSTDTQYF.

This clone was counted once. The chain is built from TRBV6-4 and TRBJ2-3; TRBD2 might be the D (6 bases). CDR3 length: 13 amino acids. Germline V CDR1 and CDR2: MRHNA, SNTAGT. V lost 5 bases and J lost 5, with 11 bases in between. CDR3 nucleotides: TGTGCCAGCAGTTTAGAGGGAGGAGATACGCAGTATTTT. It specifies CASSLEGGDTQYF.

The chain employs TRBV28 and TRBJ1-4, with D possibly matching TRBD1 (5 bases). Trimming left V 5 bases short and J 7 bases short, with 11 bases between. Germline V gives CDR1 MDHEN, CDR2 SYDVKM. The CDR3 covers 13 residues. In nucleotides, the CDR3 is TGTGCCAGCAGTCCGGGTGGGGGTGAAAAACTGTTTTTT. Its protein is CASSPGGGEKLFF.

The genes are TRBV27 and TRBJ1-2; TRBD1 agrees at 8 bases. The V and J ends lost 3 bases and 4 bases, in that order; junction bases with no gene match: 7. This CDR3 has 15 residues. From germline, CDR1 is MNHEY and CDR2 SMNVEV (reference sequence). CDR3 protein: CASSLGPGGGYGYTF. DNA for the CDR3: TGTGCCAGCAGTTTGGGGCCAGGGGGCGGCTATGGCTACACCTTC.

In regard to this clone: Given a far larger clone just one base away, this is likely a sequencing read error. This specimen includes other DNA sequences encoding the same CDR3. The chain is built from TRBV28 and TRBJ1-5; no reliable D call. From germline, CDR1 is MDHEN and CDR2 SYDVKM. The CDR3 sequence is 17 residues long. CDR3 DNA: TGTGCCAGCAGTTTTTCTATTCAGCAGCATAGCAATCAACCCCAGCATTTT. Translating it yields CASSFSIQQHSNQPQHF. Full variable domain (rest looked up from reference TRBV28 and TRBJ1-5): DVKVTQSSRYLVKRTGEKVFLECVQDMDHENMFWYRQDPGLGLRLIYFSYDVKMKEKGDIPEGYSVSREKKERFSLILESASTNQTSMYLCASSFSIQQHSNQPQHFGDGTRLSIL.

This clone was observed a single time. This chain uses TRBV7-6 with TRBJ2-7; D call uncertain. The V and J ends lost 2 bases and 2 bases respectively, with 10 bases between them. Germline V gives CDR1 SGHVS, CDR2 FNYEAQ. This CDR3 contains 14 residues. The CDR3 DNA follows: TGTGCCAGCAGCTTAAGTGCGACAACCTACGAGCAGTACTTC. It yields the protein CASSLSATTYEQYF. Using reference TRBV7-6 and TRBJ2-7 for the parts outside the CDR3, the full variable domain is GAGVSQSPRYKVTKRGQDVALRCDPISGHVSLYWYRQALGQGPEFLTYFNYEAQQDKSGLPNDRFSAERPEGSISTLTIQRTEQRDSAMYRCASSLSATTYEQYFGPGTRLTVT.

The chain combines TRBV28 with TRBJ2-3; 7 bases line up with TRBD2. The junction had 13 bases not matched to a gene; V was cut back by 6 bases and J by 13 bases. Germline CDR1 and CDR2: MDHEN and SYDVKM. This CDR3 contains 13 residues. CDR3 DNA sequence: TGTGCCAGCAGAGCGCCGGCGGGAGATCGGGAGTATTTT. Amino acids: CASRAPAGDREYF. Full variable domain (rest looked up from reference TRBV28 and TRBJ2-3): DVKVTQSSRYLVKRTGEKVFLECVQDMDHENMFWYRQDPGLGLRLIYFSYDVKMKEKGDIPEGYSVSREKKERFSLILESASTNQTSMYLCASRAPAGDREYFGPGTRLTVL.

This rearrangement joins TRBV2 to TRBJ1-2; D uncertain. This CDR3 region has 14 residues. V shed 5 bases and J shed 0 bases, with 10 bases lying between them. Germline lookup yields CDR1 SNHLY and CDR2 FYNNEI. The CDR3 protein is CASSYDLANYGYTF. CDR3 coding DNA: TGTGCCAGCAGTTACGATCTAGCTAACTATGGCTACACCTTC.

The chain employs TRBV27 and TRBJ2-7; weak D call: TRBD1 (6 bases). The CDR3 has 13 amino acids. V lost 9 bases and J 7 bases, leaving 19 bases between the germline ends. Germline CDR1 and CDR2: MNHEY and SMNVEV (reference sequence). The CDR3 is CARHRVSPLEQYF. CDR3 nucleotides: TGTGCCAGACACAGGGTATCCCCCTTGGAGCAGTACTTC.

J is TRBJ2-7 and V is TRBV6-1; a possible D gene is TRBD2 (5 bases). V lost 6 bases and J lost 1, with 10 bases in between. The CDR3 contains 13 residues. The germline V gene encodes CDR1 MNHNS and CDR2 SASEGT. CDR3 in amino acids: CASRSGISYEQYF. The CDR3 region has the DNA TGTGCCAGCAGATCCGGGATTTCCTACGAGCAGTACTTC.

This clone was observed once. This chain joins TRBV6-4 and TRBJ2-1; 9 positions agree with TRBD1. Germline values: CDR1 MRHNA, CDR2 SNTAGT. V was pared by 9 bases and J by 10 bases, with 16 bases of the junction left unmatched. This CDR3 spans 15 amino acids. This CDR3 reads CARGGQGRGPEEQFF. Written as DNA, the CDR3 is TGTGCCAGGGGGGGACAGGGAAGAGGGCCCGAGGAGCAGTTCTTC.

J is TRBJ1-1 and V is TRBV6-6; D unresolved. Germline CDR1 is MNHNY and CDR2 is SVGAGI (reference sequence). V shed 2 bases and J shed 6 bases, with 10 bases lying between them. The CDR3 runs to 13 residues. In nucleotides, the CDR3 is TGTGCCAGCAGTTACCACGGGCAGGCTGAAGCTTTCTTT. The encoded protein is CASSYHGQAEAFF.

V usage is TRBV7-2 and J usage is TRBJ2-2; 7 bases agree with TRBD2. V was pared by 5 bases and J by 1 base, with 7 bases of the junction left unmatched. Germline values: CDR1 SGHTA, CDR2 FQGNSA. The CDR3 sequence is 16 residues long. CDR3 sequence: CASSPLQRENTGELFF. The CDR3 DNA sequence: TGTGCCAGCAGCCCCCTCCAGCGGGAGAACACCGGGGAGCTGTTTTTT.

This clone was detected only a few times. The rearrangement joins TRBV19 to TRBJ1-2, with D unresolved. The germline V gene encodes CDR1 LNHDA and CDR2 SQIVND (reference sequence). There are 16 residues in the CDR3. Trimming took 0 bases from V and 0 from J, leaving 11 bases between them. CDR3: CASSIEEGGTNYGYTF. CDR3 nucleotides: TGTGCCAGTAGTATAGAGGAAGGAGGGACTAACTATGGCTACACCTTC.

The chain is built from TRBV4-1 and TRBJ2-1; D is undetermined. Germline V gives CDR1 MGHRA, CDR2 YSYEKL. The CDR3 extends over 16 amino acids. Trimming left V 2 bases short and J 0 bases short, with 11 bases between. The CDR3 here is CASSQPAQSSYNEQFF. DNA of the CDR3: TGCGCCAGCAGCCAACCAGCCCAAAGCTCCTACAATGAGCAGTTCTTC.

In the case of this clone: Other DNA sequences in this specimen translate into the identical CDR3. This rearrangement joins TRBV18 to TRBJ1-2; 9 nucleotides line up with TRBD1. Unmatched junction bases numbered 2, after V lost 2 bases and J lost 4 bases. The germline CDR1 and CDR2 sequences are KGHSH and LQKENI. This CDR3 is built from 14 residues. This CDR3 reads CASSPTTGGYGYTF. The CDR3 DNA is TGTGCCAGCTCACCAACGACAGGGGGCTATGGCTACACCTTC.